The present TCR beta chain was sequenced within a study of T cells in women clearing cervical HPV infection. Deletions cut 2 bases from V and 6 bases from J, with 10 bases between. This CDR3 region has 13 residues. The germline V gene encodes CDR1 SEHNR and CDR2 FQNEAQ (reference sequence). Libraries were prepared by immunoSEQ multiplex PCR; TCRdb keeps only in-frame clonotypes and omits some of them. This listing includes approximately 12,000 clones. On this clone itself: The sequence runs out 3 residues before the end of the CDR3; the remainder is reconstructed from the germline J gene.

The specimen was blood buffy coat. The V call is TRBV7-9, the J call TRBJ1-2; unclear D gene. This clonotype was obtained from a woman aged 18-70 years with a cervical HPV16 infection that either progressed to CIN3+ or cleared (not recorded which). The CDR3 bases that were read are TGTGCCAGCAGCTTATCAGAGGTCGATGGC. Its translation is CASSLSEVDG. The entire CDR3 is CASSLSEVDGYTF.